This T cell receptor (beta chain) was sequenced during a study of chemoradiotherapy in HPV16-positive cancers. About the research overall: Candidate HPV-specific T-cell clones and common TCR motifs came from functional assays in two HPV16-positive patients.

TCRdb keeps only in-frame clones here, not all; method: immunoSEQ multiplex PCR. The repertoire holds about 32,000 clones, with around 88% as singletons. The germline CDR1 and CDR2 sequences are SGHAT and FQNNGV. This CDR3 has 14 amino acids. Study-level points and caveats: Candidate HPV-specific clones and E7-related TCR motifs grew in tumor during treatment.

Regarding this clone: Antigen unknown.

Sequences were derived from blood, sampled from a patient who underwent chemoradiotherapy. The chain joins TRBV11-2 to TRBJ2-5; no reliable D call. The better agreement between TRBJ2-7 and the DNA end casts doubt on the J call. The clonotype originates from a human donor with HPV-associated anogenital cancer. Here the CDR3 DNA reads TGTGCCAGCAGCTTAGAGTCATTCTCGTACGAGCAGTACTTC. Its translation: CASSLESFSYEQYF.